These 3 T cell receptor beta chains came from one sample sequenced in a study of cytomegalovirus exposure and HLA in healthy donors. It was with 60 Vbeta and 13 Jbeta primers that the PCR ran. Some clones are missing from TCRdb's copy, which holds only in-frame ones; the method was immunoSEQ multiplex PCR. The data hold 200,000 to 300,000 clones, with just under 80% observed a single time. Sequenced: PBMCs. The receptor set was obtained from a boy aged 5-17 years in good health and CMV-seronegative.

The chain uses TRBV5-1 and TRBJ2-7; 11 bases fit TRBD1. With 7 bases clipped from V and 2 bases from J, the junction kept 5 bases outside the gene matches. Germline CDR1 and CDR2: SGHRS and YFSETQ. This CDR3 contains 14 residues. The CDR3 loop is CASSGQGATYEQYF. The CDR3 DNA follows: TGCGCCAGCTCCGGACAGGGGGCAACCTACGAGCAGTACTTC.

The rearrangement links TRBV27 to TRBJ2-5, with a possible D match to TRBD2 (7 bases). Looked up from germline, CDR1 is MNHEY and CDR2 is SMNVEV (reference sequence). The CDR3 has 13 amino acids. Trimming removed 5 bases from V and 4 bases from J, with 11 bases in between. For the CDR3, the DNA is TGTGCCAGCAGTAGGGGGGGGGTAGAGACCCAGTACTTC. Residues: CASSRGGVETQYF.

This clone was seen a handful of times. The rearrangement joins TRBV30 to TRBJ1-2; the match to TRBD1 covers 7 bases. The CDR3 is 15 amino acids. The junction had 11 bases not matched to a gene; V was cut back by 1 base and J by 6 bases. Germline CDR1 and CDR2: GTSNPN and SVGIG (reference sequence). CDR3 sequence reads: CAWSAHPGQTNGYTF. The CDR3 bases are TGTGCCTGGAGTGCCCACCCGGGACAGACTAATGGCTACACCTTC.